The 32 T cell receptor beta chains listed next were all sequenced from one sample in a study of Ad26.COV2.S vaccination and SARS-CoV-2 variants. Sequenced by immunoSEQ multiplex PCR; TCRdb stores in-frame clones only, minus some. The table lists around 320,000 clones, about nine tenths of them singletons. Treatment indicated: some 19 received Ad26.COV2.S at low or high dose, single or two shots; roughly 5 received placebo; per-sample allocation not given. Sampling took place 63 days after the first vaccine or placebo injection. Source: peripheral blood, taken in a trial of Ad26.COV2.S vaccine versus placebo. The receptors stem from a person aged 18 to 59 who received the Ad26.COV2.S COVID-19 vaccine or a placebo.

The genes are TRBV3-1 (or the pseudogene TRBV3-2) and TRBJ2-5; 9 nucleotides line up with TRBD2. The V gene end was trimmed by 4 bases and the J gene end by 0 bases; junction bases not matched to a gene: 15. Germline V lookup: CDR1 LGHDT, CDR2 YNNKEL (reference sequence). The length of the CDR3 is 19 residues. The CDR3 loop is CASSLPSAGGPPDQETQYF. The CDR3 nucleotides are TGTGCCAGCAGCCTCCCCTCAGCGGGGGGCCCCCCCGACCAAGAGACCCAGTACTTC.

The chain uses TRBV7-9 and TRBJ1-2, with a possible D match to TRBD1 (5 bases). This CDR3 has 11 residues. Germline V gives CDR1 SEHNR, CDR2 FQNEAQ (reference sequence). V was clipped by 3 bases and J by 7 bases, with 6 bases between them. The chain's CDR3 is CASSFGGGYTF. CDR3 bases: TGTGCCAGCAGCTTTGGGGGTGGCTACACCTTC.

This clone has only one observation. The gene calls are TRBV19 and TRBJ1-5, with D possibly TRBD1 on 5 matching bases. Trimming shortened V by 5 bases and J by 3 bases, and 11 bases separated the two germline ends. Germline V gene sequence: CDR1 LNHDA, CDR2 SQIVND (reference sequence). The CDR3 consists of 14 residues. The DNA of the CDR3 is TGTGCCAGTAGTCTAACGGACAACAATCAGCCCCAGCATTTT. Translation gives CASSLTDNNQPQHF.

The rearrangement uses TRBV9 and TRBJ1-2, with 11 bases identical to TRBD1. The CDR3 has 15 amino acids. V trimming: 0 bases; J trimming: 7 bases; junction bases outside the gene matches: 5. Per the germline V gene, CDR1 is SGDLS and CDR2 is YYNGEE. The CDR3 DNA reads TGTGCCAGCAGCGTAGCCAAGGACAGGGGGCCTGGCTACACCTTC. Translated: CASSVAKDRGPGYTF.

This chain connects TRBV11-3 to TRBJ2-2; D is tentatively TRBD1 or TRBD2 (5 bases each). This CDR3 has 16 amino acids. V gave up 4 bases and J gave up 5 bases, with 17 bases separating them. Germline V gene sequence: CDR1 SGHNT, CDR2 YENEEA. The CDR3 loop is CASSSRTGARTGELFF. The CDR3 DNA sequence: TGTGCCAGCAGCTCCCGGACTGGGGCGCGAACCGGGGAGCTGTTTTTT.

The V gene is TRBV10-3, the J gene TRBJ2-7, with no clear D. The CDR3 covers 16 residues. The V gene lost 0 bases and the J gene lost 5 bases, with 17 bases spanning the gap. In germline, CDR1 is ENHRY, CDR2 SYGVKD. The CDR3 DNA reads TGTGCCATCAGTGAGTCGGGTTCCAGCGTAAGTCACGAGCAGTACTTC. As protein: CAISESGSSVSHEQYF.

This chain joins TRBV7-3 and TRBJ2-1; D is perhaps TRBD2 (5 bases). The CDR3 totals 15 residues. Between the trimmed V and J ends, which lost 1 base and 4 bases, there was a span of 11 bases. The germline gives CDR1 SGHTA, CDR2 FQGTGA. In DNA form, the CDR3 reads TGTGCCAGCAGCTTAATAGTGGCGGGTTACAATGAGCAGTTCTTC. Translated: CASSLIVAGYNEQFF.

The rearrangement joins TRBV5-5 to TRBJ1-2, with D possibly being TRBD1 (5 bases). CDR1 SGHKS and CDR2 YYEKEE come from the germline V gene (reference sequence). Deletions cut 2 bases from V and 8 bases from J, with 10 bases between. The CDR3 covers 12 residues. The CDR3 loop is CASSFGGEGYTF. Here the CDR3 DNA reads TGTGCCAGCAGCTTTGGGGGAGAGGGCTACACCTTC.

V and J are TRBV20-1 and TRBJ1-4; 10 nucleotides align to TRBD1. The CDR3 has 15 amino acids. Germline CDR1 is DFQATT and CDR2 is SNEGSKA (reference sequence). The V segment lost 3 bases and the J segment 7 bases; nucleotides outside the gene matches: 8. CDR3 in amino acids: CSASHRDRGIEKLFF. CDR3 DNA sequence: TGCAGTGCTAGTCACCGGGACAGGGGCATTGAAAAACTGTTTTTT.

This chain joins TRBV12-3 or TRBV12-4 and TRBJ2-2; 8 bases agree with TRBD1. This CDR3 region has 13 residues. The ends lost 8 bases at V and 7 bases at J; junction bases unmatched: 6. DNA for the CDR3: TGTGCCAGCGTCCCAGGGGGCTACGGGGAGCTGTTTTTT. Amino acid sequence: CASVPGGYGELFF.

The V call is TRBV5-6, the J call TRBJ1-1; the D is unclear. Per germline, CDR1 SGHDT and CDR2 YYEEEE. V was cut by 4 bases and J by 1 base, with 8 bases left in between. The CDR3 is 13 amino acids. The CDR3 loop is CASSARRNTEAFF. CDR3 in DNA: TGTGCCAGCAGCGCACGGAGGAACACTGAAGCTTTCTTT.

This clone showed up just once. The V and J genes are TRBV7-3 and TRBJ2-3; maybe TRBD2 (6 bases). Per germline, CDR1 SGHTA and CDR2 FQGTGA. The CDR3 totals 11 residues. V was clipped by 4 bases and J by 12 bases, with 11 bases between them. The CDR3 sequence is CASSSGLLQYF. CDR3 nucleotide sequence: TGTGCCAGCAGCTCGGGACTTCTACAGTATTTT. Full variable domain (missing parts from reference TRBV7-3 and TRBJ2-3): GAGVSQTPSNKVTEKGKYVELRCDPISGHTALYWYRQSLGQGPEFLIYFQGTGAADDSGLPNDRFFAVRPEGSVSTLKIQRTERGDSAVYLCASSSGLLQYFGPGTRLTVL.

The genes are TRBV6-5 and TRBJ2-5; the match to TRBD1 covers 7 bases. Germline V lookup: CDR1 MNHEY, CDR2 SVGAGI. V lost 6 bases, J lost 2 bases, and 3 bases stayed unmatched. The CDR3 is 13 amino acids. CDR3 residues: CASSDRVQETQYF. The DNA for the CDR3 is TGTGCCAGCAGCGACAGGGTTCAAGAGACCCAGTACTTC.

The chain links TRBV4-2 to TRBJ1-5, with TRBD1 as a possible D gene (5 bases). The germline V gene encodes CDR1 LGHNA and CDR2 YNFKEQ. V was trimmed by 2 bases and J by 3 bases, leaving 17 bases between them. CDR3 size: 17 residues. The CDR3 DNA reads TGTGCCAGCAGCCAAAGTGACAGTCTAATATACAATCAGCCCCAGCATTTT. Amino acid sequence: CASSQSDSLIYNQPQHF.

The chain couples TRBV12-3 or TRBV12-4 to TRBJ2-7, with D tentatively TRBD1 (6 bases). This CDR3 is 12 amino acids long. V was pared by 7 bases and J by 3 bases, with 10 bases between. CDR3 residues: CASTQQGYEQYF. As DNA, the CDR3 is TGTGCCAGCACCCAACAGGGCTACGAGCAGTACTTC.

The chain links TRBV3-1 (or the pseudogene TRBV3-2) to TRBJ2-1; D tentatively fits TRBD1 or TRBD2 (5 bases each). CDR1 is LGHDT, CDR2 YNNKEL, per germline (reference sequence). This CDR3 comprises 16 residues. V was pared by 0 bases and J by 6 bases, with 15 bases between. CDR3 residues: CASSQDGASFRNEQFF. The DNA of the CDR3 is TGTGCCAGCAGCCAAGATGGGGCTAGCTTTCGCAATGAGCAGTTCTTC.

The chain combines TRBV28 with TRBJ2-3; the D call may be TRBD1 or TRBD2 (7 bases each). This CDR3 comprises 13 residues. CDR1 is MDHEN and CDR2 is SYDVKM in the germline V gene. The V and J ends lost 11 bases and 4 bases respectively, with 16 bases between them. The CDR3 region is CASGGGSADTQYF. As DNA, the CDR3 is TGTGCCTCAGGGGGAGGGTCGGCAGATACGCAGTATTTT.

The CDR3 bases are TGTGCCAGCAGTGAATATGGGACAGGGGGTAACTATGGCTACACCTTC. This sequence encodes CASSEYGTGGNYGYTF. The J gene is TRBJ1-2, the V gene TRBV6-4; 11 bases line up with TRBD1. V shed 3 bases, J shed 1 base, and the junction held 4 bases outside the gene matches. Germline values: CDR1 MRHNA, CDR2 SNTAGT. The CDR3 is 16 residues long.

This clone appeared once. The genes are TRBV5-6 and TRBJ2-2, with D tentatively TRBD2 (5 bases). The V end lost 2 bases, the J end lost 7 bases, and 12 bases lay between the germline ends. The CDR3 spans 14 residues. Germline V gene sequence: CDR1 SGHDT, CDR2 YYEEEE. In DNA, the CDR3 is TGTGCCAGCAGCTTATACCGGGGTATCGGGGAGCTGTTTTTT. This encodes CASSLYRGIGELFF.

The genes are TRBV5-1 and TRBJ2-7, with a possible D match to TRBD1 (6 bases). Germline CDR1 is SGHRS and CDR2 is YFSETQ. CDR3 length: 15 amino acids. The germline V and J ends were trimmed by 0 bases and 0 bases, with 10 bases remaining between them. The CDR3 loop is CASSLEGTISYEQYF. The DNA for the CDR3 is TGCGCCAGCAGCTTGGAGGGGACAATCTCCTACGAGCAGTACTTC.

J is TRBJ2-2 and V is TRBV6-2 or TRBV6-3, with D possibly matching TRBD1 (6 bases). Germline-derived CDR1 and CDR2 are MNHEY and SVGEGT. The CDR3 covers 16 residues. Trimming left V 7 bases short and J 0 bases short, with 15 bases between. The CDR3 DNA follows: TGTGCCAGCAACCCAGACAGGCACGCGAACACCGGGGAGCTGTTTTTT. It codes for CASNPDRHANTGELFF.

The V and J genes are TRBV27 and TRBJ1-1; weak D call: TRBD1 (6 bases). Germline CDR1 MNHEY, CDR2 SMNVEV (reference sequence). CDR3 size: 15 residues. V lost 3 bases to trimming and J lost 4 bases, with 15 bases between them. The CDR3 here is CASSFAQGLGTEAFF. The CDR3 region has the DNA TGTGCCAGCAGTTTTGCACAGGGATTGGGCACTGAAGCTTTCTTT.

The rearrangement uses TRBV5-6 and TRBJ1-2, with D unclear. Trimming removed 6 bases at V and 4 bases at J, with 19 bases between. The CDR3 extends over 15 amino acids. Looked up from germline, CDR1 is SGHDT and CDR2 is YYEEEE. For the CDR3, the DNA is TGTGCCAGCATCGAGTCGTGGTACCCGGGCTATGGCTACACCTTC. As protein: CASIESWYPGYGYTF.

This sequence joins TRBV30 and TRBJ1-6; D gene unclear. The CDR3 sequence is 13 residues long. Per germline, CDR1 GTSNPN and CDR2 SVGIG (reference sequence). V lost 2 bases, J lost 7 bases, and 9 bases lay in between. For the CDR3, the DNA is TGTGCCTGGAGTCCCCGAGGAAATTCACCCCTCCACTTT. Its protein product is CAWSPRGNSPLHF. Full variable domain (missing parts from reference TRBV30 and TRBJ1-6): SQTIHQWPATLVQPVGSPLSLECTVEGTSNPNLYWYRQAAGRGLQLLFYSVGIGQISSEVPQNLSASRPQDRQFILSSKKLLLSDSGFYLCAWSPRGNSPLHFGNGTRLTVT.

The chain has TRBV15 and TRBJ1-2; the D gene is possibly TRBD1 (5 bases). Trimming pared 6 bases from V and 5 bases from J, leaving 25 bases between. CDR1 LNHNV and CDR2 YYDKDF come from the germline V gene (reference sequence). The CDR3 length is 17 residues. CDR3 DNA: TGTGCCACCAGTCCTCAAGGGAGCAGGGATCTCCCTTATGGCTACACCTTC. Amino acids: CATSPQGSRDLPYGYTF.

CDR3 in DNA: TGTGCCAGCAGTTACCTTACAGGGAATGGCTACACCTTC. It is translated as CASSYLTGNGYTF. The V and J genes are TRBV12-3 or TRBV12-4 and TRBJ1-2; TRBD1 might be the D (6 bases). Trimming shortened V by 4 bases and J by 6 bases, and 12 bases separated the two germline ends. The CDR3 length is 13 residues.

The gene calls are TRBV3-1 (or the pseudogene TRBV3-2) and TRBJ2-5; D is unresolved. CDR1 and CDR2 (germline): LGHDT, YNNKEL (reference sequence). Between the trimmed V and J ends, which lost 1 base and 4 bases, there was a span of 10 bases. The CDR3 consists of 14 residues. The CDR3 loop is CASSQGPAAETQYF. CDR3 in DNA: TGTGCCAGCAGCCAAGGACCAGCTGCAGAGACCCAGTACTTC.

This rearrangement joins TRBV6-1 to TRBJ2-1, with a possible D match to TRBD2 (5 bases). Germline V gives CDR1 MNHNS, CDR2 SASEGT. The CDR3 extends over 16 amino acids. Trimming pared 0 bases from V and 3 bases from J, leaving 12 bases between. This CDR3 reads CASSEANGEIYNEQFF. CDR3 bases: TGTGCCAGCAGTGAAGCGAATGGGGAGATCTACAATGAGCAGTTCTTC.

The chain has TRBV27 and TRBJ2-3; a possible D gene is TRBD1 (5 bases). Germline values: CDR1 MNHEY, CDR2 SMNVEV (reference sequence). V lost 6 bases, J lost 6 bases, and 10 bases lay in between. The CDR3 runs to 12 residues. The CDR3 spells CASSLGLDTQYF. The CDR3 nucleotides read TGTGCCAGCAGCTTGGGGCTGGATACGCAGTATTTT.

This sequence joins TRBV6-6 and TRBJ1-2, with 8 bases lining up with TRBD1. The CDR3 has 14 residues. V was pared by 1 base and J by 7 bases, with 5 bases of the junction left unmatched. Per germline, CDR1 MNHNY and CDR2 SVGAGI (reference sequence). The CDR3 here is CASSYLNRGVGYTF. In DNA, the CDR3 is TGTGCCAGCAGTTACTTGAACAGGGGGGTTGGCTACACCTTC.

The V call is TRBV10-3, the J call TRBJ1-1, with 7 bases aligning to TRBD1. Germline V gene data show CDR1 as ENHRY and CDR2 as SYGVKD. V shed 10 bases and J 1 base; nucleotides not matched to a gene: 9. The CDR3 spans 14 residues. CDR3 sequence reads: CATGPGQTNTEAFF. In DNA, the CDR3 is TGTGCCACCGGACCGGGACAGACGAACACTGAAGCTTTCTTT.

The chain joins TRBV18 to TRBJ1-2; D uncertain. CDR3 length: 13 amino acids. The V gene lost 2 bases and the J gene lost 2 bases, with 6 bases spanning the gap. Germline assignment: CDR1 KGHSH and CDR2 LQKENI. The CDR3 nucleotides are TGTGCCAGCTCACCAGGGGTGAACTATGGCTACACCTTC. This gives the protein CASSPGVNYGYTF.